This TCR beta chain was profiled in a study of T cell responses to AZD1222 COVID-19 vaccine. Trimming removed 4 bases from V and 5 bases from J; junction bases left unmatched: 12. The CDR3 has 18 residues. Germline V gives CDR1 SGHDN, CDR2 FVKESK. The study, taken as a whole, reports: Increased Spike-specific TCR breadth and depth were observed after two AZD1222 doses. CD4 TCRs associated with vaccination spanned spike, dominating at 160-218 and 743-854. Sampling captured repertoires only after the peak T cell response.

The repertoire was sequenced with immunoSEQ multiplex PCR; TCRdb's copy has only in-frame clones and lacks some. Counted here are approximately 180,000 clones, 92% occurring once; the ten biggest clones make up about 10%. As to this clone: What it recognizes is unknown.

The J gene is TRBJ2-2, the V gene TRBV14; TRBD1 matches at 11 bases. The sequence was collected from an adult in good health. This specimen consisted of peripheral blood, obtained on day 0 of AZD1222 vaccination. DNA for the CDR3: TGTGCCAGCAGCCCTACTCCCTTTGGGACAGGGGGAACCGGGGAGCTGTTTTTT. Translated: CASSPTPFGTGGTGELFF.